The 30 T cell receptor beta chains given below trace back to one sample, sequenced in a study of CD8+ T cells in alopecia areata (dated by TCRdb to between 2017 and 2018). The library was made by the immunoSEQ multiplex PCR assay. To provide template for TCR sequencing, every sample had RNA extracted and reverse transcribed into cDNA. Held by TCRdb, this immuneACCESS table contains in-frame sequences only and omits some clones. Under half of the omission traces to an unresolved V gene where checked; the cause of the rest is unknown. The table for this sample lists around 250,000 clones; about 68% of them were counted only once. Together, the top ten hold 1% to 1.5% of the sample. The sample's time point label, in plain terms: baseline before oral tofacitinib. Here the sequenced sample was CD4+ T cells sorted from blood, taken at week 0. The receptors originated from a human donor with alopecia areata.

This chain uses TRBV4-3 with TRBJ2-6, with 13 bases aligning to TRBD2. V lost 1 base to trimming and J lost 4 bases; unmatched junction nucleotides: 10. Per germline, CDR1 LGHNA and CDR2 YSLEER. The CDR3 loop spans 20 amino acids. CDR3 sequence (DNA): TGCGCCAGCAGCCAAGTCCCAACTAGCGGGGGGGCTTCCGGGGCCAACGTCCTGACTTTC. Protein sequence: CASSQVPTSGGASGANVLTF.

The chain employs TRBV9 and TRBJ2-1, with 12 bases identical to TRBD2. The CDR3 extends over 15 amino acids. Germline V gene sequence: CDR1 SGDLS, CDR2 YYNGEE. V gave up 4 bases and J gave up 3 bases; unmatched junction bases: 2. CDR3 bases: TGTGCCAGCAGCCCGGGACTAGCGGGCTACAATGAGCAGTTCTTC. It codes for CASSPGLAGYNEQFF.

This clone was observed a few times. The CDR3 DNA sequence: TGCAGCGTTGGAGGGGCGGCTAATGAAAAACTGTTTTTT. Protein: CSVGGAANEKLFF. J is TRBJ1-4 and V is TRBV29-1; possible D gene TRBD1, 5 bases. V shed 4 bases and J shed 3 bases, with 9 bases lying between them. CDR1 SQVTM and CDR2 ANQGSEA come from the germline V gene. This CDR3 contains 13 residues.

This clone was detected a few times. This rearrangement joins TRBV9 to TRBJ1-5; no definite D call. With 3 bases removed from V and 2 bases from J, the gap between germline ends came to 9 bases. The germline V gene encodes CDR1 SGDLS and CDR2 YYNGEE. CDR3 length: 14 amino acids. CDR3: CASSAHMGNQPQHF. The CDR3 bases are TGTGCCAGCAGCGCACACATGGGCAATCAGCCCCAGCATTTT.

The rearrangement uses TRBV29-1 and TRBJ2-5; 14 bases agree with TRBD2. CDR1 and CDR2 (germline): SQVTM, ANQGSEA. The CDR3 extends over 14 amino acids. V was clipped by 7 bases and J by 4 bases; unmatched bases: 5. CDR3 coding DNA: TGCAGCGGAGGACTAGCGGGGGGAGGAGAGACCCAGTACTTC. It is translated as CSGGLAGGGETQYF.

The chain combines TRBV6-5 with TRBJ1-2; 7 nucleotides line up with TRBD1. The CDR3 loop spans 14 amino acids. Losses at the gene ends were 5 bases for V and 3 bases for J; bases not matched to a gene: 6. Looked up from germline, CDR1 is MNHEY and CDR2 is SVGAGI. This CDR3 is CASSALDRDYGYTF. The CDR3 region has the DNA TGTGCCAGCAGTGCCCTAGACAGGGACTATGGCTACACCTTC.

This chain links TRBV7-8 with TRBJ1-1; TRBD1 is a possible D gene (5 bases). Trimming cost V 5 bases and J 2 bases, with 6 bases left between them. Germline V lookup: CDR1 SGHVS, CDR2 FQNEAQ. This CDR3 comprises 12 residues. Here the CDR3 reads CASSRDNTEAFF. As DNA, the CDR3 is TGTGCCAGCAGCCGGGACAACACTGAAGCTTTCTTT.

To note about this clone: This sample also contains other DNA sequences that code for the same CDR3. This sequence joins TRBV30 and TRBJ1-4; D remains ambiguous. The germline V gene has CDR1 GTSNPN and CDR2 SVGIG (reference sequence). Trimming took off 0 bases at V and 8 bases at J, with 10 bases between the two ends. The CDR3 is 13 residues long. In DNA, the CDR3 is TGTGCCTGGAGTGTAGGTCGGGGAGAAAAACTGTTTTTT. It translates to CAWSVGRGEKLFF.

The chain carries TRBV5-4 and TRBJ2-3; D possibly corresponds to TRBD1 (6 bases). Germline-derived CDR1 and CDR2 are SGHNT and YYREEE (reference sequence). This CDR3 comprises 13 residues. V shed 2 bases and J shed 9 bases, with 13 bases lying between them. The CDR3 DNA sequence: TGTGCCAGCAGCTTAGACACTACAGGGACGCAGTATTTT. Translated, it gives CASSLDTTGTQYF.

CDR3 coding DNA: TGCGCCAGCAGCCCGGGACAGGGGTCCTACAATGAGCAGTTCTTC. The encoded protein is CASSPGQGSYNEQFF. V is TRBV5-1 and J is TRBJ2-1; 10 nucleotides line up with TRBD1. V was pared by 4 bases and J by 1 base, with 2 bases of the junction left unmatched. The CDR3 covers 15 residues. Germline CDR1 and CDR2: SGHRS and YFSETQ.

CDR3 residues: CASSLRSGAMGEQYF. CDR3 in DNA: TGTGCCAGCAGCTTAAGATCCGGGGCGATGGGGGAGCAGTACTTC. V usage is TRBV11-1 and J usage is TRBJ2-7; either TRBD1 or TRBD2 may fit D (5 bases each). Trimming left V 2 bases short and J 7 bases short, with 18 bases between. Germline CDR1 reads SGHAT; CDR2 reads FQDESV (reference sequence). CDR3 length equals 15 residues.

The chain employs TRBV6-1 and TRBJ1-2; the D is unclear. V lost 6 bases and J lost 13, with 18 bases in between. Germline V gene lookup returns CDR1 MNHNS and CDR2 SASEGT. This CDR3 contains 12 residues. This CDR3 is CASSRTWQAGTF. DNA for the CDR3: TGTGCCAGCAGCCGAACCTGGCAGGCAGGCACCTTC.

This chain joins TRBV9 and TRBJ2-5, with a tentative D call TRBD1 (5 bases). The CDR3 is made up of 14 amino acids. Per the germline V gene, CDR1 is SGDLS and CDR2 is YYNGEE. Trimming shortened V by 4 bases and J by 1 base, and 11 bases separated the two germline ends. CDR3 nucleotide sequence: TGTGCCAGCAGCCCCCGACAGTTCCAAGAGACCCAGTACTTC. Protein product: CASSPRQFQETQYF.

V and J are TRBV7-2 and TRBJ2-7, with D tentatively TRBD2 (5 bases). CDR3 size: 15 residues. The V end was cut by 0 bases, the J end by 4 bases, with 13 bases between. The germline V gene encodes CDR1 SGHTA and CDR2 FQGNSA. As DNA, the CDR3 is TGTGCCAGCAGCTTAGCGATAGGACTGGTATACGAGCAGTACTTC. It encodes CASSLAIGLVYEQYF.

The chain recombines TRBV15 with TRBJ1-2; TRBD1 might be the D (5 bases). This CDR3 is 13 amino acids long. V lost 0 bases and J lost 9, with 11 bases in between. The V gene's germline CDR1 is LNHNV and CDR2 YYDKDF (reference sequence). The CDR3 protein is CATSRESLGRYTF. CDR3 nucleotide sequence: TGTGCCACCAGCAGAGAGAGTCTGGGACGCTACACCTTC.

This chain connects TRBV5-1 to TRBJ2-7; D might be TRBD1 or TRBD2, each matching 5 bases. The CDR3 length is 14 residues. Germline loops: CDR1 SGHRS, CDR2 YFSETQ. Deletions cut 4 bases from V and 2 bases from J, with 13 bases between. As DNA, the CDR3 is TGCGCCAGCAGCCCGGGGACGGTAACCTACGAGCAGTACTTC. Translated, it gives CASSPGTVTYEQYF.

This clone came up a few times. The rearrangement uses TRBV2 and TRBJ1-2, with TRBD1 as a possible D gene (5 bases). Trimming stripped 5 bases from V and 7 bases from J, with 11 bases between. The CDR3 contains 12 residues. Germline values: CDR1 SNHLY, CDR2 FYNNEI. The CDR3 DNA sequence: TGTGCCAGCAGTTTAAGGGGATTTGGCTACACCTTC. Its protein is CASSLRGFGYTF.

The rearrangement joins TRBV9 to TRBJ2-3, with 12 positions matching TRBD2. The CDR3 loop spans 18 amino acids. Unmatched junction bases numbered 8, after V lost 3 bases and J lost 0 bases. Germline V gene sequence: CDR1 SGDLS, CDR2 YYNGEE. For the CDR3, the DNA is TGTGCCAGCAGCGCCGAGACTAGCGGGGGCCCCAGCACAGATACGCAGTATTTT. This gives the protein CASSAETSGGPSTDTQYF.

The chain recombines TRBV27 with TRBJ2-4; D uncertain. Germline V gene data show CDR1 as MNHEY and CDR2 as SMNVEV (reference sequence). This CDR3 has 13 residues. The V and J ends lost 5 bases and 0 bases respectively, with 5 bases between them. The CDR3 DNA reads as TGTGCCAGCAGTCCTTTAGCCAAAAACATTCAGTACTTC. This encodes CASSPLAKNIQYF.

There are a few counts of this clone. The chain combines TRBV5-1 with TRBJ2-2; D is undetermined. The CDR3 contains 15 residues. Germline CDR1 reads SGHRS; CDR2 reads YFSETQ. Trimming took off 0 bases at V and 2 bases at J, with 8 bases between the two ends. The CDR3 loop is CASSLGSPNTGELFF. In DNA form, the CDR3 reads TGCGCCAGCAGCTTGGGTAGTCCCAACACCGGGGAGCTGTTTTTT. Supplemented by reference TRBV5-1 and TRBJ2-2, the full variable domain reads KAGVTQTPRYLIKTRGQQVTLSCSPISGHRSVSWYQQTPGQGLQFLFEYFSETQRNKGNFPGRFSGRQFSNSRSEMNVSTLELGDSALYLCASSLGSPNTGELFFGEGSRLTVL.

This chain links TRBV9 with TRBJ1-6; 7 nucleotides line up with TRBD1. V dropped 4 bases and J dropped 7; count of bases not matched to a gene: 5. The CDR3 sequence is 14 residues long. CDR1 and CDR2 from the germline V gene are SGDLS and YYNGEE. In DNA form, the CDR3 reads TGTGCCAGCAGCACCGGGACAGCCAATTCACCCCTCCACTTT. Protein: CASSTGTANSPLHF.

V and J are TRBV29-1 and TRBJ2-7; 7 positions match TRBD1. Germline trimming cut 1 base from V and 7 bases from J; bases unmatched to any gene: 16. CDR1 and CDR2 (germline): SQVTM, ANQGSEA. The CDR3 spans 16 residues. The DNA of the CDR3 is TGCAGCGTTGAAGCCGATGGCCTCACCGGGACAGCTGAGCAGTACTTC. Protein: CSVEADGLTGTAEQYF.

This rearrangement joins TRBV20-1 to TRBJ2-3; D gene ambiguous. Germline lookup yields CDR1 DFQATT and CDR2 SNEGSKA (reference sequence). V lost 5 bases to trimming and J lost 5 bases, with 8 bases between them. The CDR3 consists of 11 residues. The DNA of the CDR3 is TGCAGTGCTCCTAAAATAGATACGCAGTATTTT. It yields the protein CSAPKIDTQYF.

The chain has TRBV30 and TRBJ2-1, with TRBD1 matching 11 bases. This CDR3 has 15 residues. V shed 3 bases, J shed 6 bases, and the junction held 7 bases outside the gene matches. CDR1 is GTSNPN, CDR2 SVGIG, per germline (reference sequence). CDR3 amino acids: CAWRKGQGVGNEQFF. The CDR3 DNA reads TGTGCCTGGAGAAAGGGACAGGGGGTAGGCAATGAGCAGTTCTTC. The full variable domain, its missing parts supplied by reference TRBV30 and TRBJ2-1, is SQTIHQWPATLVQPVGSPLSLECTVEGTSNPNLYWYRQAAGRGLQLLFYSVGIGQISSEVPQNLSASRPQDRQFILSSKKLLLSDSGFYLCAWRKGQGVGNEQFFGPGTRLTVL.

The J gene is TRBJ2-2, the V gene TRBV30; no definite D call. CDR1 and CDR2 (germline): GTSNPN, SVGIG (reference sequence). The CDR3 spans 15 residues. The V end was cut by 2 bases, the J end by 0 bases, with 10 bases between. CDR3 loop: CAWSTPRPNTGELFF. The CDR3 DNA reads as TGTGCCTGGAGTACCCCTCGACCGAACACCGGGGAGCTGTTTTTT. Looking up the rest from reference TRBV30 and TRBJ2-2 gives the full variable domain: SQTIHQWPATLVQPVGSPLSLECTVEGTSNPNLYWYRQAAGRGLQLLFYSVGIGQISSEVPQNLSASRPQDRQFILSSKKLLLSDSGFYLCAWSTPRPNTGELFFGEGSRLTVL.

J is TRBJ1-1 and V is TRBV27; a possible D gene is TRBD1 (5 bases). In germline, CDR1 is MNHEY, CDR2 SMNVEV (reference sequence). Trimming took off 6 bases at V and 6 bases at J, with 8 bases between the two ends. This CDR3 is 11 amino acids long. The CDR3, as DNA: TGTGCCAGCAGGGGGGTGGCTGAAGCTTTCTTT. The encoded protein is CASRGVAEAFF.

This clone was counted a few times. The chain is built from TRBV6-5 and TRBJ1-2; D not certain. V lost 2 bases, J lost 2 bases, and 12 bases lay in between. Germline values: CDR1 MNHEY, CDR2 SVGAGI. The length of the CDR3 is 15 residues. The chain's CDR3 is CASSYQVRSNYGYTF. In DNA, the CDR3 is TGTGCCAGCAGTTACCAGGTCAGATCAAACTATGGCTACACCTTC.

The chain couples TRBV27 to TRBJ1-2, with D tentatively TRBD1 (5 bases). V gave up 6 bases and J gave up 0 bases, with 8 bases separating them. Germline V gene lookup returns CDR1 MNHEY and CDR2 SMNVEV (reference sequence). This CDR3 region has 13 residues. The CDR3 is CASRQTANYGYTF. CDR3 bases: TGTGCCAGCAGGCAGACAGCTAACTATGGCTACACCTTC.

This clone appeared a single time. The rearrangement joins TRBV30 to TRBJ1-1, with D possibly TRBD1 on 6 matching bases. Germline values: CDR1 GTSNPN, CDR2 SVGIG (reference sequence). Trimming pared 4 bases from V and 1 base from J, leaving 13 bases between. CDR3 length: 14 residues. Here the CDR3 reads CAWIGGLQNTEAFF. In nucleotides, the CDR3 is TGTGCCTGGATAGGGGGACTTCAGAACACTGAAGCTTTCTTT.

The chain combines TRBV30 with TRBJ1-2; D not resolved. The germline V gene has CDR1 GTSNPN and CDR2 SVGIG (reference sequence). Trimming took off 4 bases at V and 2 bases at J, with 14 bases between the two ends. This CDR3 region has 14 residues. Here the CDR3 reads CAWNPGVLNYGYTF. CDR3 DNA sequence: TGTGCCTGGAACCCCGGGGTCTTGAACTATGGCTACACCTTC.